Below are 32 T cell receptor beta chains sequenced from a single sample in a study of CD8 T cells in ankylosing spondylitis. TCRdb analysed the 5' RACE reads with MiXCR anew, one entry per CDR3 protein. Counted here are 50,000 to 65,000 distinct CDR3 sequences, roughly 7.4% occurring once; the ten biggest clones make up over 6.5%. Sequences were obtained from blood, either unsorted or a sorted T cell fraction (not recorded which). These receptors came from a female donor with ankylosing spondylitis or in good health (not recorded which).

This clonotype was observed many times. V usage is TRBV20-1 and J usage is TRBJ1-1; no firm D call. In germline, CDR1 is DFQATT, CDR2 SNEGSKA (reference sequence). V was cut by 0 bases and J by 4 bases, with 9 bases left in between. The length of the CDR3 is 13 residues. CDR3 region: CSARDPRITEAFF. The CDR3 DNA is TGCAGTGCTAGAGATCCCCGGATCACTGAAGCTTTCTTT.

The rearrangement joins TRBV7-2 to TRBJ2-3, with D possibly matching TRBD1 (5 bases). The CDR3 is 13 residues long. The germline V gene has CDR1 SGHTA and CDR2 FQGNSA. V lost 0 bases, J lost 8 bases, and 9 bases lay in between. The CDR3 region has the DNA TGTGCCAGCAGCTTAGCGCTTCAGGGTACGCAGTATTTT. It specifies CASSLALQGTQYF.

This clonotype was seen more than once but under ten times. The J gene is TRBJ1-5, the V gene TRBV7-2; D might be TRBD1 (5 bases). The CDR3 runs 13 residues. The ends were cut back, 4 bases at V and 5 bases at J, with 9 bases in the middle. Germline V lookup: CDR1 SGHTA, CDR2 FQGNSA. The CDR3 loop reads CASSWGIDQPQHF. For the CDR3, the DNA is TGTGCCAGCAGCTGGGGGATTGATCAGCCCCAGCATTTT.

This clonotype has at least ten counts. V gene TRBV27 combines with J gene TRBJ1-1; D is possibly TRBD1 (5 bases). The CDR3 covers 15 residues. Looked up from germline, CDR1 is MNHEY and CDR2 is SMNVEV (reference sequence). The V end lost 5 bases, the J end lost 5 bases, and 18 bases lay between the germline ends. CDR3 sequence (DNA): TGTGCCAGCAGTCGTAATGGCTACGAGGGGACTGAAGCTTTCTTT. It is translated as CASSRNGYEGTEAFF.

The sample holds many counts of this clonotype. V gene TRBV14 combines with J gene TRBJ1-1; no reliable D call. There are 13 residues in the CDR3. V shed 2 bases and J shed 0 bases, with 4 bases lying between them. CDR1 SGHDN and CDR2 FVKESK come from the germline V gene. DNA for the CDR3: TGTGCCAGCAGCCAATGGCTGAACACTGAAGCTTTCTTT. It codes for CASSQWLNTEAFF.

At least ten counts were recorded for this clonotype. The V gene is TRBV6-1, the J gene TRBJ1-1; D remains unclear. The CDR3 loop spans 15 amino acids. The V gene's germline CDR1 is MNHNS and CDR2 SASEGT. V lost 6 bases and J 5 bases, leaving 19 bases between the germline ends. The DNA of the CDR3 is TGTGCCAGCAGCCCCGTTGCCCGCCCGAGGACTGAAGCTTTCTTT. Translated: CASSPVARPRTEAFF.

The V and J genes are TRBV7-2 and TRBJ2-3; D could derive from TRBD1 or TRBD2 (5 bases each). Trimming left V 1 base short and J 8 bases short, with 10 bases between. The germline CDR1 and CDR2 sequences are SGHTA and FQGNSA. This CDR3 has 13 amino acids. The CDR3 region is CASSLERDATQYF. The CDR3 DNA sequence: TGTGCCAGCAGCTTAGAAAGGGACGCTACGCAGTATTTT.

At least ten counts were recorded for this clonotype. The chain combines TRBV18 with TRBJ2-2; 8 nucleotides match TRBD1. The ends lost 2 bases at V and 3 bases at J; junction bases unmatched: 5. The germline gives CDR1 KGHSH, CDR2 LQKENI. CDR3 length: 16 amino acids. CDR3: CASSPLQGVYTGELFF. The CDR3 DNA reads as TGTGCCAGCTCACCATTACAGGGGGTTTACACCGGGGAGCTGTTTTTT.

This clonotype was counted many times. This chain links TRBV18 with TRBJ2-7; tentative D call: TRBD1 (6 bases). The CDR3 has 14 amino acids. Trimming took off 2 bases at V and 4 bases at J, with 12 bases between the two ends. Germline lookup yields CDR1 KGHSH and CDR2 LQKENI. CDR3 nucleotide sequence: TGTGCCAGCTCACCATCCAGGGGCCAGTACGAGCAGTACTTC. It encodes CASSPSRGQYEQYF.

This clonotype was counted many times. At one of its ends the junction is not consistent with the germline gene, which may arise from a read error. This rearrangement joins TRBV19 to TRBJ1-5; D not certain. CDR1 is LNHDA and CDR2 is SQIVND in the germline V gene (reference sequence). There are 15 residues in the CDR3. The CDR3: CASSLDGYSNQPQHF. CDR3 nucleotide sequence: TGTGCCAGTAGTCTAGACGGGTATAGCAATCAGCCCCAGCATTTT.

Many counts were recorded for this clonotype. V and J are TRBV18 and TRBJ2-1, with 7 bases lining up with TRBD2. Trimming at V came to 6 bases and at J to 4 bases, leaving 9 bases not matched to a gene. Germline CDR1 and CDR2: KGHSH and LQKENI. This CDR3 has 15 amino acids. Here the CDR3 DNA reads TGTGCCAGCTCCGGGGGGAAAACCAAATACAATGAGCAGTTCTTC. It yields the protein CASSGGKTKYNEQFF.

This clonotype was seen repeatedly, ten times or more. V is TRBV29-1 and J is TRBJ2-3; D ambiguous. V was shortened by 5 bases and J by 0 bases, with 15 bases between the two germline ends. The CDR3 has 15 residues. Germline CDR1 SQVTM, CDR2 ANQGSEA. Written as DNA, the CDR3 is TGCAGCGTTTTTGGCACGGCTCAGAGCACAGATACGCAGTATTTT. The encoded protein is CSVFGTAQSTDTQYF.

The V call is TRBV20-1, the J call TRBJ1-2; D possibly corresponds to TRBD1 (5 bases). The V end was cut by 3 bases, the J end by 8 bases, with 19 bases between. This CDR3 has 14 residues. Per germline, CDR1 DFQATT and CDR2 SNEGSKA (reference sequence). The CDR3 is CSARGVADYGGYTF. The CDR3 DNA sequence: TGCAGTGCTAGGGGGGTTGCCGATTATGGGGGCTACACCTTC.

This clonotype has ten or more counts. The chain joins TRBV5-1 to TRBJ2-1; D gene uncertain. V dropped 0 bases and J dropped 5 bases, with 9 bases sitting between them. There are 14 residues in the CDR3. Germline loops: CDR1 SGHRS, CDR2 YFSETQ. CDR3 DNA: TGCGCCAGCAGCTTGGTTGGTATAAACAATGAGCAGTTCTTC. Its protein is CASSLVGINNEQFF.

The table lists this clonotype with many counts. This chain links TRBV12-3 or TRBV12-4 with TRBJ1-2; the D is unclear. The CDR3 is 14 residues long. The V gene lost 3 bases and the J gene lost 8 bases, with 16 bases spanning the gap. This chain's CDR3 is CASSFDVSTTGYTF. In DNA form, the CDR3 reads TGTGCCAGCAGTTTCGATGTCTCGACGACGGGCTACACCTTC.

A word on this clonotype: A read error may produce the germline difference seen at one junction end. V usage is TRBV2 and J usage is TRBJ2-2, with a possible D match to TRBD2 (5 bases). Germline values: CDR1 SNHLY, CDR2 FYNNEI. The CDR3 loop spans 13 amino acids. This CDR3 is CASSVRNTGEMFF. In DNA form, the CDR3 reads TGTGCCAGCAGTGTCAGGAACACCGGGGAGATGTTTTTT.

Only a few counts were recorded for this clonotype. This chain joins TRBV12-3 or TRBV12-4 and TRBJ2-3; TRBD2 matches 11 bases. Unmatched junction bases numbered 7, after V lost 6 bases and J lost 5 bases. The CDR3 consists of 15 residues. The CDR3 DNA follows: TGTGCCAGCAGCCTAACTAGCGGGGGATTAGATACGCAGTATTTT. This codes for CASSLTSGGLDTQYF.

This clonotype was seen ten or more times. The rearrangement links TRBV28 to TRBJ2-6; D call uncertain. The length of the CDR3 is 16 residues. Germline-derived CDR1 and CDR2 are MDHEN and SYDVKM. The germline V and J ends were trimmed by 2 bases and 0 bases, with 8 bases remaining between them. CDR3 bases: TGTGCCAGCAGTTTACCACCGAACTCTGGGGCCAACGTCCTGACTTTC. Its protein is CASSLPPNSGANVLTF. Based on the CDR3 plus reference TRBV28 and TRBJ2-6, the full variable domain is DVKVTQSSRYLVKRTGEKVFLECVQDMDHENMFWYRQDPGLGLRLIYFSYDVKMKEKGDIPEGYSVSREKKERFSLILESASTNQTSMYLCASSLPPNSGANVLTFGAGSRLTVL.

This clonotype occurred many times. The V call is TRBV3-1, the J call TRBJ1-2, with D perhaps matching TRBD1 (5 bases). Germline V gives CDR1 LGHDT, CDR2 YNNKEL (reference sequence). V was cut by 1 base and J by 2 bases, with 8 bases left in between. The CDR3 is 14 amino acids. The DNA of the CDR3 is TGTGCCAGCAGCCAAGGGGAGGGGAACTATGGCTACACCTTC. It encodes CASSQGEGNYGYTF.

The sample holds many counts of this clonotype. The genes are TRBV4-2 and TRBJ2-6, with TRBD2 as a possible D gene (7 bases). Trimming shortened V by 0 bases and J by 0 bases, and 18 bases separated the two germline ends. There are 20 residues in the CDR3. The germline V gene has CDR1 LGHNA and CDR2 YNFKEQ. The CDR3, as DNA: TGTGCCAGCAGCCAAGAGTTGCCGCGGGGGCCCCGCTCTGGGGCCAACGTCCTGACTTTC. Translated, it gives CASSQELPRGPRSGANVLTF.

This clonotype has ten or more counts. This rearrangement joins TRBV5-1 to TRBJ2-7, with D unresolved. There are 11 residues in the CDR3. CDR1 is SGHRS and CDR2 is YFSETQ in the germline V gene. The V gene lost 4 bases and the J gene lost 5 bases, with 7 bases spanning the gap. This CDR3 reads CASSDLNEQYF. The CDR3 bases are TGCGCCAGCAGCGATCTGAACGAGCAGTACTTC.

This chain joins TRBV5-1 and TRBJ2-3, with TRBD1 identical over 8 bases. The CDR3 runs 16 residues. Germline CDR1 is SGHRS and CDR2 is YFSETQ. The J segment lost 2 bases and the V segment lost 3 bases, leaving 8 bases of the junction unmatched. The CDR3 is CASSSNTGGSTDTQYF. The CDR3 region has the DNA TGCGCCAGCAGCTCAAATACAGGGGGATCCACAGATACGCAGTATTTT. The variable domain in full, with the rest retrieved from reference TRBV5-1 and TRBJ2-3, is KAGVTQTPRYLIKTRGQQVTLSCSPISGHRSVSWYQQTPGQGLQFLFEYFSETQRNKGNFPGRFSGRQFSNSRSEMNVSTLELGDSALYLCASSSNTGGSTDTQYFGPGTRLTVL.

This clonotype has ten or more counts. CDR3 bases: TGTGCCAGCAGTCAGAGTCCTGAGGCCGGGGAGCTGTTTTTT. Its protein is CASSQSPEAGELFF. The chain recombines TRBV6-1 with TRBJ2-2, with no clear D. The CDR3 covers 14 residues. Germline V gene sequence: CDR1 MNHNS, CDR2 SASEGT. V was clipped by 5 bases and J by 6 bases, with 13 bases between them.

This clonotype was counted many times. This CDR3 is CSARDTGSGGYTF. DNA for the CDR3: TGCAGTGCTAGAGACACCGGGTCTGGGGGCTACACCTTC. The gene calls are TRBV20-1 and TRBJ1-2; D is undetermined. Trimming shortened V by 0 bases and J by 8 bases, and 13 bases separated the two germline ends. The CDR3 extends over 13 amino acids. CDR1 is DFQATT and CDR2 is SNEGSKA in the germline V gene (reference sequence).

In its sample, this clonotype was seen many times. V gene TRBV12-3 or TRBV12-4 combines with J gene TRBJ1-2, with unresolved D. The CDR3 is 13 residues long. The V gene lost 6 bases and the J gene lost 4 bases, with 12 bases spanning the gap. The CDR3 protein is CASRLDGTYGYTF. The CDR3 DNA sequence: TGTGCCAGCAGGCTCGACGGAACCTATGGCTACACCTTC.

This clonotype showed up many times. V and J are TRBV5-1 and TRBJ2-5, with a possible D match to TRBD1 (6 bases). Germline V CDR1 and CDR2: SGHRS, YFSETQ. The CDR3 has 15 residues. Trimming pared 1 base from V and 5 bases from J, leaving 15 bases between. The CDR3, as DNA: TGCGCCAGCAGCTTGAATTCAGGGGACGGGGAGACCCAGTACTTC. Protein product: CASSLNSGDGETQYF.

This clonotype was observed many times. The junction and the germline gene differ at one end; a read error may be behind it. CDR3 DNA: TGTGCCAGCAGCGGGCTCGGACAGTCCACCGGGGAGCTGCTTTTT. Its protein is CASSGLGQSTGELLF. This chain links TRBV5-5 with TRBJ2-2, with D possibly matching TRBD1 (6 bases). CDR3 length equals 15 residues. The V gene's germline CDR1 is SGHKS and CDR2 YYEKEE (reference sequence).

This clonotype showed up many times. V gene TRBV6-6 combines with J gene TRBJ2-3; no definite D call. The V end lost 6 bases, the J end lost 3 bases, and 4 bases lay between the germline ends. There are 11 residues in the CDR3. CDR1 and CDR2 from the germline V gene are MNHNY and SVGAGI (reference sequence). CDR3 in amino acids: CASSTTDTQYF. As DNA, the CDR3 is TGTGCCAGCAGCACGACAGATACGCAGTATTTT.

This clonotype occurred many times. The V call is TRBV5-1, the J call TRBJ2-3; 8 bases fit TRBD1. With V trimmed by 6 bases and J by 0 bases, 6 bases remained unmatched. There are 15 residues in the CDR3. Germline V gene lookup returns CDR1 SGHRS and CDR2 YFSETQ. The CDR3 loop reads CASMTGTGSTDTQYF. CDR3 DNA: TGCGCCAGCATGACCGGGACAGGAAGCACAGATACGCAGTATTTT. Drawing the rest from reference TRBV5-1 and TRBJ2-3, the complete variable domain is KAGVTQTPRYLIKTRGQQVTLSCSPISGHRSVSWYQQTPGQGLQFLFEYFSETQRNKGNFPGRFSGRQFSNSRSEMNVSTLELGDSALYLCASMTGTGSTDTQYFGPGTRLTVL.

This clonotype was recorded many times. V and J are TRBV11-2 and TRBJ1-1; D is possibly TRBD1 (6 bases). The CDR3 has 14 amino acids. Per germline, CDR1 SGHAT and CDR2 FQNNGV. V lost 4 bases and J lost 3, with 12 bases in between. The CDR3 coding sequence is TGTGCCAGCAGCTCAGGGGCCTTCGACACTGAAGCTTTCTTT. It is translated as CASSSGAFDTEAFF.

This clonotype appeared many times. The V gene is TRBV5-1, the J gene TRBJ1-1; D is unclear. There are 15 residues in the CDR3. V gave up 0 bases and J gave up 3 bases, with 12 bases separating them. The germline V gene encodes CDR1 SGHRS and CDR2 YFSETQ. The CDR3 region is CASSLGGRTYTEAFF. The CDR3, as DNA: TGCGCCAGCAGCTTGGGGGGTCGGACCTACACTGAAGCTTTCTTT.

This clonotype was seen ten or more times. The chain carries TRBV6-2 or TRBV6-3 and TRBJ2-4; 8 bases match TRBD2. Germline V gives CDR1 MNHEY, CDR2 SVGEGT. Losses at the gene ends were 2 bases for V and 9 bases for J; bases not matched to a gene: 0. The CDR3 length is 12 residues. CDR3 nucleotides: TGTGCCAGCAGTTACCGGGGGGGCATTCAGTACTTC. Translating gives CASSYRGGIQYF.